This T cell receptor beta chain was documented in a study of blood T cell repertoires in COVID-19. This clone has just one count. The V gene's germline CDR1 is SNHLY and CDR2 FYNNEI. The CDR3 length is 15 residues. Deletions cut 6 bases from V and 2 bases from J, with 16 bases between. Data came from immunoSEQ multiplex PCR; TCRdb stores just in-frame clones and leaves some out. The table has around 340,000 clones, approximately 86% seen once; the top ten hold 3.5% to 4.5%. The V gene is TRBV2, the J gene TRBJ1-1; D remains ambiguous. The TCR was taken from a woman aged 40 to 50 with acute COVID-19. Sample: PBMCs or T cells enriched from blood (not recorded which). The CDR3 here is CASSGPNGENTEAFF. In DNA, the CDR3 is TGTGCCAGCAGCGGCCCTAACGGGGAAAACACTGAAGCTTTCTTT. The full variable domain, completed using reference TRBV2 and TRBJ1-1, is EPEVTQTPSHQVTQMGQEVILRCVPISNHLYFYWYRQILGQKVEFLVSFYNNEISEKSEIFDDQFSVERPDGSNFTLKIRSTKLEDSAMYFCASSGPNGENTEAFFGQGTRLTVV.